Listed below are T cell receptor beta chains from one sample, sequenced in a study of T cells in tuberculosis. The assay was immunoSEQ multiplex PCR, and TCRdb's table has in-frame clones only and misses some. The sample lists around 30,000 clones, more than 85% occurring once. The sample consisted of PBMCs. The receptor source for this set is a donor aged 10-30 years with latent tuberculosis or without tuberculosis infection. Both conserved end residues are part of each CDR3. D genes are given only for firm matches. Clone size is shown for a subset of rows, as once, few, many or a class of expanded clone.

v_call: TRBV19
clone_size: once
j_call: TRBJ1-2
d_call: TRBD1
cdr3_aa: CASSRGTDYGYTF
cdr3_nt: TGTGCCAGTAGTAGAGGGACAGACTATGGCTACACCTTC

v_call: TRBV25-1
clone_size: once
j_call: TRBJ1-1
d_call: TRBD1
cdr3_aa: CASSEGTAGFAEAFF
cdr3_nt: TGTGCCAGCAGTGAAGGGACAGCTGGCTTCGCTGAAGCTTTCTTT

v_call: TRBV2
clone_size: once
j_call: TRBJ2-2
d_call: TRBD1
cdr3_aa: CASSAGQGANTGELFF
cdr3_nt: TGTGCCAGCAGCGCGGGACAGGGCGCGAACACCGGGGAGCTGTTTTTT

v_call: TRBV7-7
clone_size: -
j_call: TRBJ2-1
d_call: TRBD2
cdr3_aa: CASSFSTSGRGNEQFF
cdr3_nt: TGTGCTAGCAGCTTCTCGACTAGCGGGAGGGGCAATGAGCAGTTCTTC

v_call: TRBV4-1
clone_size: -
j_call: TRBJ2-1
d_call: TRBD2
cdr3_aa: CASSQVVAGSSYNEQFF
cdr3_nt: TGCGCCAGCAGCCAAGTTGTAGCGGGGAGCTCCTACAATGAGCAGTTCTTC

v_call: TRBV2
clone_size: -
j_call: TRBJ2-2
d_call: TRBD2
cdr3_aa: CASSVGTSGGKNTGELFF
cdr3_nt: TGTGCCAGCAGTGTGGGGACTAGCGGGGGGAAGAACACCGGGGAGCTGTTTTTT

v_call: TRBV6-5
clone_size: -
j_call: TRBJ2-3
d_call: -
cdr3_aa: CASRRVNTDTQYF
cdr3_nt: TGTGCCAGCCGCAGGGTAAACACAGATACGCAGTATTTT

v_call: TRBV18
clone_size: -
j_call: TRBJ2-5
d_call: TRBD2
cdr3_aa: CASSPRLVSGSGETQYF
cdr3_nt: TGTGCCAGCTCACCACGGTTAGTTAGCGGGAGTGGAGAGACCCAGTACTTC

v_call: TRBV4-1
clone_size: -
j_call: TRBJ2-7
d_call: TRBD1
cdr3_aa: CASSQPGTGEVEQYF
cdr3_nt: TGCGCCAGCAGCCAACCCGGGACAGGGGAGGTCGAGCAGTACTTC

v_call: TRBV7-8
clone_size: -
j_call: TRBJ2-2
d_call: -
cdr3_aa: CASSKTRIANTGELFF
cdr3_nt: TGTGCCAGCAGCAAAACACGAATCGCGAACACCGGGGAGCTGTTTTTT

v_call: TRBV7-3
clone_size: -
j_call: TRBJ2-1
d_call: -
cdr3_aa: CASSRNQESNEQFF
cdr3_nt: TGTGCCAGCAGCCGTAACCAAGAGTCAAATGAGCAGTTCTTC

v_call: TRBV5-4
clone_size: -
j_call: TRBJ1-2
d_call: -
cdr3_aa: CASSQTGGMGGYTF
cdr3_nt: TGTGCCAGCAGCCAAACCGGAGGGATGGGTGGCTACACCTTC

v_call: TRBV11-1
clone_size: -
j_call: TRBJ2-3
d_call: TRBD2
cdr3_aa: CASSPGLAGGDTQYF
cdr3_nt: TGTGCCAGCAGCCCCGGACTAGCGGGGGGGGATACGCAGTATTTT

v_call: TRBV21-1
clone_size: -
j_call: TRBJ2-3
d_call: -
cdr3_aa: CASSKDPTGREDAQITQYF
cdr3_nt: TGTGCCAGCAGCAAAGACCCCACTGGTCGGGAAGATGCACAGATAACGCAGTATTTT

v_call: TRBV29-1
clone_size: -
j_call: TRBJ2-7
d_call: TRBD2
cdr3_aa: CSVEESLAGAQGGFYEQYF
cdr3_nt: TGCAGCGTTGAAGAGAGTCTAGCGGGAGCCCAAGGGGGATTCTACGAGCAGTACTTC

v_call: TRBV15
clone_size: -
j_call: TRBJ1-3
d_call: -
cdr3_aa: CATSRASGSSGNTIYF
cdr3_nt: TGTGCCACCAGCAGAGCGTCTGGCAGCTCTGGAAACACCATATATTTT

v_call: TRBV10-3
clone_size: -
j_call: TRBJ1-4
d_call: TRBD1
cdr3_aa: CAIGQGNNEKLFF
cdr3_nt: TGTGCCATCGGACAGGGGAATAATGAAAAACTGTTTTTT